Following are 13 T cell receptor beta chains from one sample sequenced in a study of identical twins. TCRdb recomputed calls from the 5' RACE reads with MiXCR, one row per CDR3 protein. The sample carries some 900,000 distinct CDR3 sequences, around 12% recorded once. These sequences were also reported in another study, on yellow fever vaccine responses in identical twins.

Input material: PBMCs. All receptors come from a woman aged 18-35 years in good health.

The rearrangement links TRBV7-2 to TRBJ2-5; TRBD1 matches at 7 bases. The J segment lost 2 bases and the V segment lost 5 bases, leaving 11 bases of the junction unmatched. The CDR3 consists of 16 residues. Looked up from germline, CDR1 is SGHTA and CDR2 is FQGNSA. The CDR3 region is CASSAPGQKKQETQYF. CDR3 DNA: TGTGCCAGCAGCGCGCCGGGACAGAAAAAACAAGAGACCCAGTACTTC.

V usage is TRBV12-3 or TRBV12-4 and J usage is TRBJ2-1; 7 bases agree with TRBD2. This CDR3 comprises 16 residues. The trim removed 5 bases at V and 6 bases at J, leaving 13 bases unmatched. CDR3 nucleotide sequence: TGTGCCAGCAGTACTAGCGCGCTAGTCAGCACCAATGAGCAGTTCTTC. Protein sequence: CASSTSALVSTNEQFF.

Many counts were recorded for this clonotype. The chain recombines TRBV5-1 with TRBJ2-1, with D perhaps matching TRBD1 (5 bases). Germline V gene sequence: CDR1 SGHRS, CDR2 YFSETQ. The CDR3 runs to 15 residues. V was cut by 2 bases and J by 4 bases, with 13 bases left in between. CDR3 DNA sequence: TGCGCCAGCAGCTTAAGTGACAGATCTTACAATGAGCAGTTCTTC. Amino acids: CASSLSDRSYNEQFF.

The chain is built from TRBV12-3 or TRBV12-4 and TRBJ2-4; D is possibly TRBD1 (5 bases). The CDR3 extends over 16 amino acids. Trimming removed 4 bases from V and 0 bases from J, with 13 bases in between. The CDR3 sequence: CASSSQGKLAKNIQYF. The CDR3 DNA sequence: TGTGCCAGCAGTTCCCAGGGCAAACTAGCCAAAAACATTCAGTACTTC.

This clonotype was observed a handful of times. CDR3 loop: CASSQVFSARSKNIQYF. The CDR3 region has the DNA TGCGCCAGCAGCCAAGTCTTTTCAGCGCGGAGCAAAAACATTCAGTACTTC. The chain links TRBV4-1 to TRBJ2-4; D is ambiguous. Germline V lookup: CDR1 MGHRA, CDR2 YSYEKL. The CDR3 has 17 amino acids. V was clipped by 1 base and J by 3 bases, with 16 bases between them.

This clonotype has only a few counts. The chain combines TRBV12-3 or TRBV12-4 with TRBJ2-4, with D unresolved. The ends were cut back, 3 bases at V and 0 bases at J, with 12 bases in the middle. The CDR3 spans 16 residues. The CDR3 here is CASSFYGHQAKNIQYF. Written as DNA, the CDR3 is TGTGCCAGCAGTTTTTACGGGCACCAAGCCAAAAACATTCAGTACTTC.

This rearrangement joins TRBV5-6 to TRBJ2-1; 10 bases match TRBD2. The J segment lost 14 bases and the V segment lost 1 base, leaving 9 bases of the junction unmatched. The CDR3 contains 14 residues. Germline V gene sequence: CDR1 SGHDT, CDR2 YYEEEE. The CDR3 reads CASSLSGAGGPEFF. The CDR3 DNA reads as TGTGCCAGCAGCTTGTCCGGAGCGGGAGGGCCTGAGTTCTTC.

The J gene is TRBJ2-5, the V gene TRBV27; D is perhaps TRBD2 (7 bases). This CDR3 contains 15 residues. The germline V gene has CDR1 MNHEY and CDR2 SMNVEV (reference sequence). Trimming stripped 6 bases from V and 5 bases from J, with 19 bases between. The CDR3 DNA reads TGTGCCAGCAGCCTTATAGGGGGGGCCCGGGAGACCCAGTACTTC. This codes for CASSLIGGARETQYF.

V usage is TRBV7-8 and J usage is TRBJ2-7; D may be TRBD1 or TRBD2 (5 bases each). V gave up 4 bases and J gave up 3 bases, with 19 bases separating them. From germline, CDR1 is SGHVS and CDR2 FQNEAQ. The CDR3 runs to 16 residues. The chain's CDR3 is CASSSAGAISFYEQYF. The CDR3 DNA reads TGTGCCAGCAGCTCCGCCGGGGCCATAAGTTTCTACGAGCAGTACTTC.

V gene TRBV29-1 combines with J gene TRBJ2-1; 9 nucleotides agree with TRBD2. CDR1 SQVTM and CDR2 ANQGSEA come from the germline V gene. The V segment lost 4 bases and the J segment 4 bases; nucleotides outside the gene matches: 11. The CDR3 spans 16 residues. CDR3 in DNA: TGCAGCGTTGGTTTACGGCTAGCGGGGAGTTACAATGAGCAGTTCTTC. Its translation is CSVGLRLAGSYNEQFF.

The chain couples TRBV20-1 to TRBJ2-1, with TRBD2 matching 7 bases. Germline values: CDR1 DFQATT, CDR2 SNEGSKA (reference sequence). The CDR3 totals 16 residues. J lost 6 bases, V lost 3 bases, and 14 bases had no gene match. CDR3 region: CSASAPSAGMGNEQFF. CDR3 DNA: TGCAGTGCTAGTGCCCCATCAGCGGGAATGGGCAATGAGCAGTTCTTC.

This clonotype was observed a few times. The rearrangement links TRBV4-2 to TRBJ2-5, with D hard to call. From germline, CDR1 is LGHNA and CDR2 YNFKEQ. This CDR3 spans 14 amino acids. V was pared by 4 bases and J by 4 bases, with 13 bases between. The CDR3 region has the DNA TGTGCCAGCAGCCTGACCCTGGACCGAGAGACCCAGTACTTC. Translation gives CASSLTLDRETQYF.

A few counts support this clonotype. V and J are TRBV25-1 and TRBJ2-3, with D perhaps matching TRBD1 or TRBD2 (5 bases each). The CDR3 is 17 amino acids. Trimming cost V 2 bases and J 1 base, with 16 bases left between them. Germline assignment: CDR1 MGHDK and CDR2 SYGVNS. This chain's CDR3 is CASSEGGSRGGTDTQYF. The DNA for the CDR3 is TGTGCCAGCAGTGAAGGAGGTTCGAGGGGTGGCACAGATACGCAGTATTTT.